This note documents a single TCR beta chain sequence. Its target is not known. Each patient experienced a relapse that followed autologous stem cell transplantation, and brentuximab vedotin exposure varied. Profiled with immunoSEQ multiplex PCR; TCRdb holds only in-frame clones, not every one. The sample shows tens of thousands of clones, around three quarters of them seen only once. This specimen belongs to a study of PD-1 blockade in classical Hodgkin lymphoma. Study-wide context: Administration of nivolumab to patients was at 3 mg/kg intravenously every 2 weeks.

Findings and caveats of the study: Baseline diversity was lower in partial responders and progressors than complete responders.

The input for sequencing was peripheral blood mononuclear cells (PBMCs), taken before the second cycle of nivolumab. This TCR was sampled from a human donor with classical Hodgkin lymphoma.

The CDR3 is CASSLRGGTDTQYF. The CDR3 DNA reads as TGTGCCAGCAGCTTAAGGGGGGGCACAGATACGCAGTATTTT. V usage is TRBV5-6 and J usage is TRBJ2-3, with D perhaps matching TRBD1 or TRBD2 (6 bases each). The CDR3 runs 14 residues. The germline CDR1 and CDR2 sequences are SGHDT and YYEEEE. The V end lost 2 bases, the J end lost 1 base, and 8 bases lay between the germline ends.